This TCR beta chain comes out of a study of blood T cell repertoires in COVID-19 (TCRdb year 2020). General notes on the study: Collaborator samples came from the United States, Italy and Spain and covered acute and convalescent phases of COVID-19. Nearly every sample came with metadata listing a de-identified subject ID, COVID-19 status, age in years and sex. The prospective study material was composed of cDNA or gDNA derived from T cells, B-cell-depleted T cells, or PBMCs. The repertoires were made available in a free public database intended to serve as a resource for research on the immune response to SARS-CoV-2. The samples were drawn from the first 160 participants of the ongoing ImmuneRACE study and from under 1,500 subjects provided by 6 global collaborators. Subjects who had been exposed to COVID-19, were actively infected with it, or had recovered from it provided the deeply sampled blood TCRbeta repertoires that made up the dataset. Where available, HLA class I and class II types were obtained from metadata supplied by the sample provider rather than from assay-based typing. Findings and caveats that apply to the study as a whole: The quantity of clinical and demographic metadata differed by source and by participant and was supplied without curation.

A word on this clone: Its binding antigen is unknown. There are no base qualities to consult, and no much larger clone falls within one base. Other DNA sequences in this specimen translate into the identical CDR3.

The immunoSEQ Assay, a bias-controlled multiplex PCR, was used to amplify TCRbeta CDR3 regions from genomic DNA. Per the authors' processing: Within the assay, amplification of reference gene primers was used to estimate how many nucleated cells each sample contained. To quantify the absolute abundance of each unique TCRbeta CDR3 rearrangement, sequence reads were collapsed and filtered. Productive Simpson clonality was computed per sample as the square root of Simpson's diversity index over productive rearrangements. As stored in TCRdb, this immuneACCESS dataset retains in-frame rearrangements with V and J assigned. A fraction of the clones does not appear; measured against another copy, unresolved V genes explain less than half of the discrepancy, and the remainder lacks a known reason. V and J calls and clone size are as listed in that table; D and trimming were resolved from the DNA. The sample table contains 200,000 to 250,000 clones; only one count was recorded for roughly 84% of them. 3% to 4.5% of the sample is taken by the ten largest.

The collaborating institutions used their own protocols to collect whole blood in K2EDTA tubes. For TCRbeta analysis, collaborator samples were shipped as frozen whole blood, as isolated PBMCs, or as DNA extracted from either sample type. V is reduced by 0 bases and J by 7 bases, leaving a spacing of 5 bases between them. Including the terminal cysteine and phenylalanine, the CDR3 comprises 12 residues. Only the CDR3 region is kept as DNA, spanning 36 bases read in frame from base 1. Via the germline V gene, CDR1 is SGHRS and CDR2 YFSETQ. The sample was peripheral blood. The chain is assembled from TRBV5-1 and TRBJ2-1; the D gene remains uncertain. This sequence was found in a woman aged 80 or over with acute or convalescent COVID-19. The DNA is as follows: TGCGCCAGCAGCTTGGGCGGAAATGAGCAGTTCTTC. Protein translation: CASSLGGNEQFF.